This TCR beta chain was retrieved from a study of CD8+CD57+ T cells in acquired aplastic anemia. Study-wide context: Sorted CD4+ and CD8+ cells gave a mean 3.2 ug DNA, range roughly 0.18 to 30 ug. Study results and limitations: In common between the patients and the controls were around 29 CD8+ CDR3 sequences.

Genomic DNA, serving as template, underwent TCR beta VDJ and CDR3 profiling. TCRdb re-called the reads with MiXCR, one entry per CDR3 protein. The sample has about 180,000 distinct CDR3 sequences, around half seen once. Germline V gene data show CDR1 as SGHRS and CDR2 as YFSETQ. Trimming removed 10 bases at V and 4 bases at J, with 22 bases between. The CDR3 runs to 15 residues. Ten or more counts support this clonotype. Its antigen is not known. CD8+CD57+ cell expansion had been shown by flow cytometry in patients chosen for sequencing. The chain employs TRBV5-1 and TRBJ2-3; D perhaps matches TRBD1 (5 bases). The specimen was sorted CD4+, CD8+, or CD8+CD57+ T cells (not recorded which) from PBMCs. This clonotype originated in a human donor with aplastic anemia. CDR3: CAASKGIIGADTQYF. The CDR3 DNA reads as TGCGCCGCCTCCAAGGGGATCATCGGCGCAGATACGCAGTATTTT.